The clone carrying this TCR beta chain appeared a single time. Genomic DNA belonging to each subset was distributed in equal measure over several immunoSEQ plates. Sequenced by immunoSEQ multiplex PCR; TCRdb stores in-frame clones only, minus some. The sample lists 550,000 to 800,000 clones, 90% seen once, with about 33% in the top ten. Looked up from germline, CDR1 is MNHEY and CDR2 is SMNVEV (reference sequence). Trimming took 3 bases from V and 3 from J; bases not matched to a gene: 4. The CDR3 runs to 14 residues. This entry is derived from a study of shared clonotypes between healthy human individuals.

The clonotype comes from a man between 18 and 35 years old in good health. Some clones in this sample may be carry-over from other donors' samples. Input material: memory CD8+ T cells from PBMCs. The sample's subset: CD45RO+ cells pooled with CCR7-negative TemRA cells. The rearrangement uses TRBV27 and TRBJ2-7; 8 bases agree with TRBD2. The CDR3 loop reads CASSFAGGFYEQYF. For the CDR3, the DNA is TGTGCCAGCAGTTTTGCGGGAGGATTCTACGAGCAGTACTTC.